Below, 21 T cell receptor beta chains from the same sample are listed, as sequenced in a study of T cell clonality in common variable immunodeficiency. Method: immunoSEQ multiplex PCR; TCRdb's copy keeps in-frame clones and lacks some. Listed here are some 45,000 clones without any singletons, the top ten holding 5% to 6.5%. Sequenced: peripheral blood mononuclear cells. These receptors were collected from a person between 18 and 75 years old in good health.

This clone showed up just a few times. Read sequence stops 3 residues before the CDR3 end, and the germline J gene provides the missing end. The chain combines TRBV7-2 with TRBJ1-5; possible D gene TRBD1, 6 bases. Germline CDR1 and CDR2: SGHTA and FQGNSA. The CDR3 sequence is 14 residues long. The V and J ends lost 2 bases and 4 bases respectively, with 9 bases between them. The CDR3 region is CASSLQGINQPQHF. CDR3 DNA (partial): TGTGCCAGCAGCTTACAGGGGATTAATCAGCCC.

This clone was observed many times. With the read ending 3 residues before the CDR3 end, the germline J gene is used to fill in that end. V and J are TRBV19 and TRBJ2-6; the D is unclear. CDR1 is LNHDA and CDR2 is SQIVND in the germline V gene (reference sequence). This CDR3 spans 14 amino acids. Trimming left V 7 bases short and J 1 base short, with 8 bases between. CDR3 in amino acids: CASNADSGANVLTF. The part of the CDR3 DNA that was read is TGTGCCAGTAATGCAGATTCTGGGGCCAACGTC.

This CDR3 reads CASSGRSGPNNEQFF. CDR3 DNA (partial): TGTGCCAGCAGCGGGCGGAGCGGCCCCAATAATGAG. The V call is TRBV5-4, the J call TRBJ2-1; D might be TRBD2 (5 bases). From the germline J gene comes the end of the CDR3, since the read stops 3 residues before it. V lost 4 bases to trimming and J lost 7 bases, with 18 bases between them. The CDR3 runs to 15 residues. Looked up from germline, CDR1 is SGHNT and CDR2 is YYREEE (reference sequence).

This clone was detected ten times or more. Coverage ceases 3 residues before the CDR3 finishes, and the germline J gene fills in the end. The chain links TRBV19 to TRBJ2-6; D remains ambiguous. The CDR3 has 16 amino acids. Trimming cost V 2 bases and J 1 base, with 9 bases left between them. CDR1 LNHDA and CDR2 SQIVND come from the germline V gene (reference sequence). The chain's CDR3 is CASSISGLSGANVLTF. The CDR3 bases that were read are TGTGCCAGTAGTATATCCGGGTTGTCTGGGGCCAACGTC.

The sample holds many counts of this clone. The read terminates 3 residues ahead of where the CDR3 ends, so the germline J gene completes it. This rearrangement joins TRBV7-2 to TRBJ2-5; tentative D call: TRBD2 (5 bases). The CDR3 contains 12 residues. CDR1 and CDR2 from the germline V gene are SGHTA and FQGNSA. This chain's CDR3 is CCSGRHQETQYF. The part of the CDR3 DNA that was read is TGTTGCTCGGGGAGACACCAAGAGACC.

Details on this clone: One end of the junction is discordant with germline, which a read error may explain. The chain's CDR3 is CASNITGETQYF. Partial CDR3 DNA: TGTGCCAGTAATATAACCGGAGAGACC. The chain carries TRBV19 and TRBJ2-5; D not certain. The read is 3 residues too short to cover the CDR3 end, so that end is filled in from the germline J gene. Germline loops: CDR1 LNHDA, CDR2 SQIVND (reference sequence). This CDR3 has 12 residues.

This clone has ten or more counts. The part of the CDR3 DNA that was read is TGTGCCAGCAGTGATGGTCGGTGGGAGACC. Its translation: CASSDGRWET. The entire CDR3 protein is CASSDGRWETQYF. This chain joins TRBV6-1 and TRBJ2-5; D is uncertain. The DNA ends 3 residues before the CDR3 does, and the rest of the CDR3 is filled in from the germline J gene. The CDR3 length is 13 residues. V was shortened by 3 bases and J by 5 bases, with 10 bases between the two germline ends. CDR1 and CDR2 from the germline V gene are MNHNS and SASEGT.

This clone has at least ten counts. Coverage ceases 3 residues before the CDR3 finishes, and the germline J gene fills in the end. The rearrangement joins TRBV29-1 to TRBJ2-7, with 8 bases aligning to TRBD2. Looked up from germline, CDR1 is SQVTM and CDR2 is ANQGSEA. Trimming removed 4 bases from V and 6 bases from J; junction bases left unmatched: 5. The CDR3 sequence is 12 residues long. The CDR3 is CSVAPGGGEQYF. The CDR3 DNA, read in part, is TGCAGCGTTGCCCCCGGGGGGGGCGAG.

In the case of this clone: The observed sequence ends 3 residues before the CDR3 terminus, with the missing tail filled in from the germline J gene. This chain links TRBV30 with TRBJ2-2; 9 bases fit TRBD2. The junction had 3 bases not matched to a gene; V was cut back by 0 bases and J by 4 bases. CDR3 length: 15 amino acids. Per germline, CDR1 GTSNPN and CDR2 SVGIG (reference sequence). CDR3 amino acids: CAWSVAGGATGELFF. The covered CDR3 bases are TGTGCCTGGAGTGTGGCGGGGGGGGCCACCGGGGAG.

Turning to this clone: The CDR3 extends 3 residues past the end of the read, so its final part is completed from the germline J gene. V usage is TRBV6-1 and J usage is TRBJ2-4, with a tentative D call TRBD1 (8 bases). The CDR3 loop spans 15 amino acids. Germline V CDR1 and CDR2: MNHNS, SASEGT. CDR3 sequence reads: CASSARTGTNYGQYF. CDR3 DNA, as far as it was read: TGTGCCAGCAGTGCCCGGACAGGGACTAACTATGGT.

CDR3 DNA (partial): TGTGCCAGCAGCCACGATTCAGAACATTACATGAACACTGAA. It translates to CASSHDSEHYMNTE. The whole CDR3 reads CASSHDSEHYMNTEAFF. The chain links TRBV13 to TRBJ1-1; D unresolved. The DNA ends 3 residues before the CDR3 does, and the rest of the CDR3 is filled in from the germline J gene. Trimming cost V 5 bases and J 0 bases, with 19 bases left between them. CDR1 PRHDT and CDR2 FYEKMQ come from the germline V gene (reference sequence). This CDR3 is 17 amino acids long.

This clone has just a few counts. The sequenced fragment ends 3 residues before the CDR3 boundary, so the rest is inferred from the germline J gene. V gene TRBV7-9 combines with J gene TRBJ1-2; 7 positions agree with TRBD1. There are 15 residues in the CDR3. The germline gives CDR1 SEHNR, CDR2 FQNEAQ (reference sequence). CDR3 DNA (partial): TGTGCCAGCAGCGTCCTCCAGGGGGGCGTTTTCGAC. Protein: CASSVLQGGVFD. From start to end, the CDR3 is CASSVLQGGVFDYTF.

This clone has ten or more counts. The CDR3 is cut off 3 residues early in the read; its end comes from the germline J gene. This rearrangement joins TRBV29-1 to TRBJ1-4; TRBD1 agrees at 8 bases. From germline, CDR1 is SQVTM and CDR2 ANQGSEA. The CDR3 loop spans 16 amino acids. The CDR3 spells CSVEGTGYSGANVLFF. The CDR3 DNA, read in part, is TGCAGCGTTGAAGGGACAGGGTACTCTGGGGCCAACGTA. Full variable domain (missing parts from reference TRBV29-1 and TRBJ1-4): SAVISQKPSRDICQRGTSLTIQCQVDSQVTMMFWYRQQPGQSLTLIATANQGSEATYESGFVIDKFPISRPNLTFSTLTVSNMSPEDSSIYLCSVEGTGYSGANVLFFGSGTQLSVL.

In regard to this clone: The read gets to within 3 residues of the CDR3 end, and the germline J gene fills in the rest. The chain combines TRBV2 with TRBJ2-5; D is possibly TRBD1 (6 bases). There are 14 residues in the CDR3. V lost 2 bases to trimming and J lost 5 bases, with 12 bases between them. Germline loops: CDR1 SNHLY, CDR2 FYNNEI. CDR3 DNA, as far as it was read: TGTGCCAGCAGTGAATACAGGGTGGTGGAGACC. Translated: CASSEYRVVET. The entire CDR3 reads CASSEYRVVETQYF.

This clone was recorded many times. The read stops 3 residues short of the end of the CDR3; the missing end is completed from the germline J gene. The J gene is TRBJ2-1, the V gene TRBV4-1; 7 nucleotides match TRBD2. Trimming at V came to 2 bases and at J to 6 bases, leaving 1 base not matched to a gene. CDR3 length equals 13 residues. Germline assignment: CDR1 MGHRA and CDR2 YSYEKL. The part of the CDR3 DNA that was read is TGCGCCAGCAGCCAAAGACTAGCCAATGAG. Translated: CASSQRLANE. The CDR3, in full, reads CASSQRLANEQFF.

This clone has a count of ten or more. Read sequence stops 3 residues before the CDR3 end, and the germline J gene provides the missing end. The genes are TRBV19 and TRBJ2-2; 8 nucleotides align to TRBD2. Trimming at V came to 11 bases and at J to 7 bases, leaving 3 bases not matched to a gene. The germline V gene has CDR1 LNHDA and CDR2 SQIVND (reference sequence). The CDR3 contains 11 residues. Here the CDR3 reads CAVTSGGELFF. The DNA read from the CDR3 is TGTGCCGTTACTAGCGGCGGGGAG.

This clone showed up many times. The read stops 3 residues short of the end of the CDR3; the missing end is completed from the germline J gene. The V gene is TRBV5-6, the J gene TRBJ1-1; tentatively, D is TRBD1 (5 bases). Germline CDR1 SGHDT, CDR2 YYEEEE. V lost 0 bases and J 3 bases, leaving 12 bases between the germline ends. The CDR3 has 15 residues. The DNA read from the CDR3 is TGTGCCAGCAGCTTGGGTCTCAGGGACTACACTGAA. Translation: CASSLGLRDYTE. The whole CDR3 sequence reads CASSLGLRDYTEAFF.

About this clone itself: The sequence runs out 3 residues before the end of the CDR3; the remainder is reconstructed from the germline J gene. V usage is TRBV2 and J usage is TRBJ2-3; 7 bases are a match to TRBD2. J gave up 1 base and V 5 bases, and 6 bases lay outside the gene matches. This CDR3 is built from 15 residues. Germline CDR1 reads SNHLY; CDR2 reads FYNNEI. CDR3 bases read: TGTGCCAGCAGTCTCAAAGCGGGACGCACAGATACG. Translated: CASSLKAGRTDT. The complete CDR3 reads CASSLKAGRTDTQYF.

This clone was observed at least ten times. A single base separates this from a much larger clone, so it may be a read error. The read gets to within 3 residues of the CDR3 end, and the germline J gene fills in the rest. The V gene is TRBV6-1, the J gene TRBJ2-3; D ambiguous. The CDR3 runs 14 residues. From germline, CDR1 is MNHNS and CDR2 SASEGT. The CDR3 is CASSDLRVNQPQYF. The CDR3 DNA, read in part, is TGTGCCAGCAGTGACCTTCGGGTCAACCAGCCG.

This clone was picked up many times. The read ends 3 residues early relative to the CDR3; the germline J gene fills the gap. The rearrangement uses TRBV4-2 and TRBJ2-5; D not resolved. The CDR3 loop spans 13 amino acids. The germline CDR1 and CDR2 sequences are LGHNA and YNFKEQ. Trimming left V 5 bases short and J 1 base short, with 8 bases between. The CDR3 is CASSIQSQETQYF. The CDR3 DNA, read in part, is TGTGCCAGCAGCATTCAGAGCCAAGAGACC.

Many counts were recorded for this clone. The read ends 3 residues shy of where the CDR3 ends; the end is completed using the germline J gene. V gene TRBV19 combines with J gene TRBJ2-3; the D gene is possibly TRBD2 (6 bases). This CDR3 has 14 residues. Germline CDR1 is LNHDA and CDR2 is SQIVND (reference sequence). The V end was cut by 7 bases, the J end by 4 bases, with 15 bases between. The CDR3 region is CASKLAPWADTQYF. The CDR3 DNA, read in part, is TGTGCCAGTAAACTAGCACCCTGGGCAGATACG.